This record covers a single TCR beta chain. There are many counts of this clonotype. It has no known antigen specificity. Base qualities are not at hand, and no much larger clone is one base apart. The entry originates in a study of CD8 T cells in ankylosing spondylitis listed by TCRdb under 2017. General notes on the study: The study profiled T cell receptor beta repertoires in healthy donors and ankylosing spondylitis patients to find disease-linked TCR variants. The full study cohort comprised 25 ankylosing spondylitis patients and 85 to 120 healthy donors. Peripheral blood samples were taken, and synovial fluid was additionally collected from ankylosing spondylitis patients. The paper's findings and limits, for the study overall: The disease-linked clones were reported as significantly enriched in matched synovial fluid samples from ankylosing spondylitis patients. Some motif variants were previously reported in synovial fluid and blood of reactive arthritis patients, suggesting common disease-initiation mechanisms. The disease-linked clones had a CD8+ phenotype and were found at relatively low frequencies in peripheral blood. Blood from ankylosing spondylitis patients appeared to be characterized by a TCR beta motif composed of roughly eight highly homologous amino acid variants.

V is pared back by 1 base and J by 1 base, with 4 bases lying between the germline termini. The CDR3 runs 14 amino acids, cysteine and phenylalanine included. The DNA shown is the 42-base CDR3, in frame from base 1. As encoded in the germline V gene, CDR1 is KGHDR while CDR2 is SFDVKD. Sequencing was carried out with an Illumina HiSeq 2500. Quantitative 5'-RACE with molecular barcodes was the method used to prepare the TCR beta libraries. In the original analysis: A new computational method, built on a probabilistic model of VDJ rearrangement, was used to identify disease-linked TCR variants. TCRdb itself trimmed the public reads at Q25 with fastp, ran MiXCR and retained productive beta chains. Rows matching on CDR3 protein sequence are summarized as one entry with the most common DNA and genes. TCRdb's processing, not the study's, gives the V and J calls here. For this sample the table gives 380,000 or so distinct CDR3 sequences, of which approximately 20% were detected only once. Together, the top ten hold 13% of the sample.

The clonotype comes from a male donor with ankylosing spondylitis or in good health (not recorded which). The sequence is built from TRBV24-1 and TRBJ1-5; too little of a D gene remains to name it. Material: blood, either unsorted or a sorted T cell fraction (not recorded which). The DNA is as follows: TGTGCCACCAGTGATTTACAGAGCAATCAGCCCCAGCATTTT. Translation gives CATSDLQSNQPQHF.